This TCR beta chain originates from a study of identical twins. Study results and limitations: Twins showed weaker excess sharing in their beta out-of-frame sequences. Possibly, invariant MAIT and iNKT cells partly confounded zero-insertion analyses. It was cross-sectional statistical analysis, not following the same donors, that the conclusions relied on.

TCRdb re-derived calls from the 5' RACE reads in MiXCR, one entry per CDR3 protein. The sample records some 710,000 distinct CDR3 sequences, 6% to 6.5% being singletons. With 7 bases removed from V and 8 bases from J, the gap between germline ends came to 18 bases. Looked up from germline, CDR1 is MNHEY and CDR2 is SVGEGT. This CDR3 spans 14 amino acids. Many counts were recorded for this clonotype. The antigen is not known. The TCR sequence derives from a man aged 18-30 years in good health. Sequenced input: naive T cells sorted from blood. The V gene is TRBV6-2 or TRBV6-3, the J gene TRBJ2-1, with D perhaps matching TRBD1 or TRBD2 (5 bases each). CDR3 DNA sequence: TGTGCCAGCAACGCTTGGGACCTCGTGGATGAGCAGTTCTTC. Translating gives CASNAWDLVDEQFF.